The present T cell receptor (beta chain) was sequenced within a study of cytomegalovirus exposure and HLA in healthy donors. The ends were cut back, 1 base at V and 9 bases at J, with 13 bases in the middle. In germline, CDR1 is SGHTA, CDR2 FQGNSA. This CDR3 has 14 amino acids. The PCR was carried out with 60 Vbeta primers and 13 Jbeta primers. Measured with immunoSEQ multiplex PCR; TCRdb has only the in-frame clones, and not every one. The sample yields about 150,000 clones, approximately 8.9% seen once. This clone was detected a few times. This TCR came from a woman aged 40 to 50 in good health and CMV-seropositive. The chain recombines TRBV7-2 with TRBJ1-5; D may be TRBD1 (5 bases). Sequenced sample: PBMCs. CDR3 region: CASSLGGLQWPQHF. DNA of the CDR3: TGTGCCAGCAGCTTAGGGGGCTTGCAATGGCCCCAGCATTTT.